The sequence of this T cell receptor beta chain was determined in a study of shared clonotypes between healthy human individuals. Study-level results: Rarefaction showed sorted-subset sequencing was incomplete despite large depth. The naive CD4 repertoires of a few donors were compared, and around 4.7% of clonotypes were shared.

TCRdb's table, derived via immunoSEQ multiplex PCR, lists solely in-frame clones and lacks some. The sample holds around 2.1 million clones, approximately 94% seen once. Germline CDR1 KGHSH, CDR2 LQKENI. CDR3 length: 15 amino acids. The V gene end was trimmed by 3 bases and the J gene end by 3 bases; junction bases not matched to a gene: 6. CD45RO negativity and positive selection for CCR7 defined naive CD8 cells, a population that excluded terminally differentiated effector memory CD45RA+ cells. Adults of Caucasian background living in Nashville, Tennessee made up all donors. Concerning this clone: Its specificity is not known.

The sequenced material came from naive CD8+ T cells from PBMCs. The gene calls are TRBV18 and TRBJ2-7, with 9 bases matching TRBD1. This receptor was taken from a man in his late teens or twenties in good health. Some clones in this sample may be carry-over from other donors' samples. CDR3 nucleotide sequence: TGTGCCAGCTCACCCACCCGGGACAGGGACTACGAGCAGTACTTC. It translates to CASSPTRDRDYEQYF.